The 23 T cell receptor beta chains below come from one sample, sequenced in a study of T cells expressing NK-cell markers (TCRdb year 2020). Libraries were constructed by 5' RACE. Sequencing instrument: Illumina HiSeq 2000. Following reprocessing of the reads by TCRdb, the data hold one row per CDR3 protein sequence and no DNA is available. This sample's records show about 400,000 distinct CDR3 sequences. Clones ranked in the top ten supply about 10% of the sample. Sequencing input: blood T cells: a sorted CD56 or NKG2C T cell subset, CD4+ or CD8+ T cells, or bulk PBMC T cells (not recorded which). These receptors were collected from a woman aged 45-59 years in good health. Donor details come from another sample of the same person, matched by shared clones.

V is TRBV20-1 and J is TRBJ2-7; the TCRdb D gene call, TRBD1, has no DNA to confirm it. This CDR3 has 14 residues. Germline V gene lookup returns CDR1 DFQATT and CDR2 SNEGSKA (reference sequence). The CDR3 protein is CSVRRLRDTYEQYF.

CDR3 sequence: CASGAGTDTQYF. The V and J genes are TRBV28 and TRBJ2-3; as DNA is missing, the TRBD1 call by TCRdb cannot be tested. Germline loops: CDR1 MDHEN, CDR2 SYDVKM. CDR3 length: 12 amino acids.

The chain links TRBV4-1 to TRBJ1-1; TCRdb proposes TRBD1, but this gene call is untestable without DNA. CDR1 is MGHRA and CDR2 is YSYEKL in the germline V gene. The CDR3 spans 14 residues. The CDR3 here is CASSDRDLNTEAFF.

The CDR3 sequence: CASRGASGMRDTQYF. The J gene is TRBJ2-3, the V gene TRBV12-3 or TRBV12-4; the TCRdb D gene call, TRBD2, has no DNA to confirm it. The CDR3 loop spans 15 amino acids.

The chain is built from TRBV30 and TRBJ2-7; TCRdb picks TRBD2, but there is no DNA to check that call. CDR3 length: 15 residues. The germline V gene has CDR1 GTSNPN and CDR2 SVGIG (reference sequence). Here the CDR3 reads CAWNTGTSGSYEQYF.

This sequence joins TRBV5-1 and TRBJ2-7; TCRdb's D call, TRBD1, is unchecked because there is no DNA. This CDR3 is 14 amino acids long. Germline CDR1 SGHRS, CDR2 YFSETQ. The CDR3 spells CASSFGTGGYEQYF.

This rearrangement joins TRBV5-1 to TRBJ1-4; the TRBD1 assignment by TCRdb is unverifiable without DNA. CDR3 length: 15 amino acids. The germline V gene encodes CDR1 SGHRS and CDR2 YFSETQ. CDR3: CASSLYGAGNEKLFF.

The chain couples TRBV12-3 or TRBV12-4 to TRBJ2-3; TCRdb calls TRBD2, which cannot be checked without DNA. The CDR3 length is 15 residues. CDR3 amino acids: CASNRLEHSTDTQYF.

The chain uses TRBV5-1 and TRBJ2-3. From germline, CDR1 is SGHRS and CDR2 YFSETQ. The CDR3 has 13 amino acids. The chain's CDR3 is CASRRLATDTQYF.

The chain recombines TRBV24-1 with TRBJ2-1; the D call of TRBD1 rests on TCRdb alone, since no DNA is present to check it. The CDR3 extends over 13 amino acids. CDR1 is KGHDR and CDR2 is SFDVKD in the germline V gene. This CDR3 is CATSVQGARRQFF.

This chain links TRBV4-1 with TRBJ2-5; absent DNA, TCRdb's TRBD1 call cannot be checked. This CDR3 is built from 16 residues. Germline loops: CDR1 MGHRA, CDR2 YSYEKL. The CDR3: CASSQDGGRTQETQYF.

This chain joins TRBV24-1 and TRBJ1-5. This CDR3 comprises 15 residues. In germline, CDR1 is KGHDR, CDR2 SFDVKD. CDR3 sequence reads: CATSDPSGVNQPQHF.

The J gene is TRBJ2-1, the V gene TRBV12-5. Germline loops: CDR1 LGHNT, CDR2 FRNRAP. There are 12 residues in the CDR3. The CDR3 loop reads CASGQERNEQFF.

The chain combines TRBV29-1 with TRBJ2-3; the D call of TRBD2 rests on TCRdb alone, since no DNA is present to check it. The CDR3 spans 13 residues. Germline V gene data show CDR1 as SQVTM and CDR2 as ANQGSEA. The CDR3 loop is CSVGAPAGDTQYF.

The chain recombines TRBV11-2 with TRBJ2-3. Germline CDR1 is SGHAT and CDR2 is FQNNGV. CDR3 length equals 12 residues. The CDR3 protein is CASSPERDTQYF.

The CDR3 spells CASRKGPRTGNYGYTF. V and J are TRBV12-3 or TRBV12-4 and TRBJ1-2; lacking DNA, the TRBD1 call made by TCRdb goes unchecked. The CDR3 has 16 residues.

The V gene is TRBV5-1, the J gene TRBJ1-1; TCRdb outputs TRBD1, but without DNA this stays unchecked. This CDR3 has 15 amino acids. The germline CDR1 and CDR2 sequences are SGHRS and YFSETQ. The chain's CDR3 is CASSLRAGTITEAFF.

This chain connects TRBV20-1 to TRBJ2-3; TCRdb gives TRBD2 as the D gene, but with no DNA this cannot be confirmed. There are 14 residues in the CDR3. CDR1 is DFQATT, CDR2 SNEGSKA, per germline (reference sequence). The CDR3 is CSARGRGGIDTQYF.

The rearrangement joins TRBV27 to TRBJ2-3; TCRdb's D gene call, TRBD1, goes unchecked for lack of DNA. The CDR3 has 18 residues. From germline, CDR1 is MNHEY and CDR2 SMNVEV (reference sequence). CDR3 loop: CASSLWGWGSPSTDTQYF.

The chain employs TRBV29-1 and TRBJ1-5; there is no DNA to check the TCRdb D call of TRBD1. CDR3 length: 13 amino acids. Germline V gene data show CDR1 as SQVTM and CDR2 as ANQGSEA. The CDR3 protein is CSVGAGMGQPQHF.

V is TRBV2 and J is TRBJ1-2. This CDR3 is 14 amino acids long. Germline V lookup: CDR1 SNHLY, CDR2 FYNNEI. The CDR3 sequence is CASSPTMSNYGYTF.

The gene calls are TRBV14 and TRBJ2-1. The CDR3 is 15 residues long. Germline V gene data show CDR1 as SGHDN and CDR2 as FVKESK. CDR3 loop: CASSQERISYNEQFF.

The rearrangement links TRBV6-5 to TRBJ1-1. Germline V gene lookup returns CDR1 MNHEY and CDR2 SVGAGI. The CDR3 has 14 amino acids. The CDR3 sequence is CASSYGREMAEAFF.